Listed here is a single T cell receptor beta chain. The data derive from a study of blood T cell repertoires in COVID-19. Study-wide context: Italy, Spain and the United States were the sources of the convalescent and acute COVID-19 samples. In each case, the material was cDNA or gDNA derived from T cells, B-cell-depleted T cells, or PBMCs.

The germline V and J ends were trimmed by 3 bases and 8 bases, with 16 bases remaining between them. Germline lookup yields CDR1 GTSNPN and CDR2 SVGIG (reference sequence). The CDR3 spans 14 residues. Original analysis: Researchers report that nucleated cell counts were estimated from reference gene primer amplification. Assay used: immunoSEQ multiplex PCR; TCRdb lists only in-frame clones, some missing. V and J calls and clone size are copied from that table; D and trimming were computed from the DNA. Of over 85,000 clones listed, about four fifths were seen once; the top ten hold about 2%. This chain connects TRBV30 to TRBJ1-4; no definite D call. Material: peripheral blood. The origin of this receptor is a woman in her seventies with acute or convalescent COVID-19. CDR3 region: CAWSLLMSREKLFF. In nucleotides, the CDR3 is TGTGCCTGGAGCCTCCTAATGTCCAGGGAAAAACTGTTTTTT.